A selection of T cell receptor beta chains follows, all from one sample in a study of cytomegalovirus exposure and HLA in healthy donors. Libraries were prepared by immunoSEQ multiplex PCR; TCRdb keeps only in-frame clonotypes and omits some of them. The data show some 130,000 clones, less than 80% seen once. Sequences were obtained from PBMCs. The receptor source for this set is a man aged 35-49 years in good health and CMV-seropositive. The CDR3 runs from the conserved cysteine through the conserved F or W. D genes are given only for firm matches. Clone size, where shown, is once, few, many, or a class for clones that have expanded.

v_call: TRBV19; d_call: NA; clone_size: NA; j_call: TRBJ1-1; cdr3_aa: CASSPRTARGTEAFF; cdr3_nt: TGTGCCAGTAGTCCCCGGACAGCGAGAGGGACTGAAGCTTTCTTT
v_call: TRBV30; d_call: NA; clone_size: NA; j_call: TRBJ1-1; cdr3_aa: CAWSVRGEAEAFF; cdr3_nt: TGTGCCTGGAGTGTACGGGGGGAGGCTGAAGCTTTCTTT
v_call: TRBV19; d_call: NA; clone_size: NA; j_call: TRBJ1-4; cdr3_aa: CASSTGQNPEKLFF; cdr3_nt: TGTGCCAGTAGTACGGGACAAAACCCCGAAAAACTGTTTTTT
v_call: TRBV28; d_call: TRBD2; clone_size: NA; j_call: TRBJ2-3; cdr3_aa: CASSFAGADTQYF; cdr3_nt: TGTGCCAGCAGTTTTGCGGGGGCAGATACGCAGTATTTT
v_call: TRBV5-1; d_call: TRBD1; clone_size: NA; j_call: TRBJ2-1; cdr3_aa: CASSTGQGGINEQFF; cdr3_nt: TGCGCCAGCAGCACCGGACAGGGGGGGATTAATGAGCAGTTCTTC
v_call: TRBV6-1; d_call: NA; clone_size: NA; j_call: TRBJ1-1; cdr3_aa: CASSEGSAGRTEAFF; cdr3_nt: TGTGCCAGCAGTGAAGGATCGGCAGGGAGGACTGAAGCTTTCTTT
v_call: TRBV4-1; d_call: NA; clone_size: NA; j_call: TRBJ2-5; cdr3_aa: CASSSDRETQYF; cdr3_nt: TGCGCCAGTTCTAGCGACCGAGAGACCCAGTACTTC
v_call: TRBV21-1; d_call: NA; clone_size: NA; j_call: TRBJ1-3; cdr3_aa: CASSFWGLLSSGNTIYF; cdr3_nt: TGTGCCAGCAGCTTTTGGGGACTTCTCTCCTCTGGAAACACCATATATTTT
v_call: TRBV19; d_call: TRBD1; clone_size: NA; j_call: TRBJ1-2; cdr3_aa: CASSPSDRNYGYTF; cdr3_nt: TGTGCCAGTAGTCCCTCGGACAGGAACTATGGCTACACCTTC
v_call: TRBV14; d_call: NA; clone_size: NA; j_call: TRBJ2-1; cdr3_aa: CASSASASVVDNEQFF; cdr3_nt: TGTGCCAGCAGCGCCTCCGCGAGCGTGGTGGACAATGAGCAGTTCTTC
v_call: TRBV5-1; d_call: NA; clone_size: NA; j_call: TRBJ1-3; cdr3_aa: CASSRGGTEGNTIYF; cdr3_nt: TGCGCCAGCAGCCGAGGGGGAACGGAAGGAAACACCATATATTTT
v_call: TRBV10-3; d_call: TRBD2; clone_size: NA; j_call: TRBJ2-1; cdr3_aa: CAISESGRGRNEQFF; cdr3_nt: TGTGCCATCAGTGAGAGCGGGAGAGGACGCAATGAGCAGTTCTTC
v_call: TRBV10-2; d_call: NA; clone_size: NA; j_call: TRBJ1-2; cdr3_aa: CASSTAGALGYGYTF; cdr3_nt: TGCGCCAGCAGTACTGCGGGGGCGCTCGGATATGGCTACACCTTC
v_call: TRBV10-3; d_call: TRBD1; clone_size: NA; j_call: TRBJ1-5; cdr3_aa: CAISPGQSNQPQHF; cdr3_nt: TGTGCCATCAGTCCGGGACAGAGCAATCAGCCCCAGCATTTT
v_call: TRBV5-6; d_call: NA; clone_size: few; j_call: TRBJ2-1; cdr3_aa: CASSFPVGEQFF; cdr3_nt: TGTGCCAGCAGCTTCCCGGTCGGGGAGCAGTTCTTC
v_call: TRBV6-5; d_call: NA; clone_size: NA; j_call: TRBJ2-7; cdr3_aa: CATPGRPHYEQYF; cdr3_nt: TGTGCCACCCCAGGGCGGCCCCACTACGAGCAGTACTTC
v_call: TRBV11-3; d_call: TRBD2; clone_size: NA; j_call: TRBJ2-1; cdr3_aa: CASSTKASGAYNEQFF; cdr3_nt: TGTGCCAGCAGCACTAAAGCTAGCGGCGCCTACAATGAGCAGTTCTTC
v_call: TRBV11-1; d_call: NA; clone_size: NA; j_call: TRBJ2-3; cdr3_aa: CASSLELARSADTQYF; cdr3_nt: TGTGCCAGCAGCTTAGAACTAGCCAGGTCTGCAGATACGCAGTATTTT
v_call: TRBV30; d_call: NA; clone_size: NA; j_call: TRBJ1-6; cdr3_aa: CAWRGANSPLHF; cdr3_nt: TGTGCCTGGAGGGGGGCGAATTCACCCCTCCACTTT
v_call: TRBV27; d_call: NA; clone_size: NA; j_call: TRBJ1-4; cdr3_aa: CASSLSKSLNEKLFF; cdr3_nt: TGTGCCAGCAGTTTATCGAAGAGTCTTAATGAAAAACTGTTTTTT
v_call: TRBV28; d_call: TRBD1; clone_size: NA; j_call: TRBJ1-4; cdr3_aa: CASSSLQGAEEKLFF; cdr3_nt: TGTGCCAGCAGTTCCCTACAGGGGGCGGAGGAAAAACTGTTTTTT
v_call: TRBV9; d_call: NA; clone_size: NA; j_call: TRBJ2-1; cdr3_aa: CASRAQFF; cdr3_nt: TGTGCCAGCAGAGCCCAGTTCTTC
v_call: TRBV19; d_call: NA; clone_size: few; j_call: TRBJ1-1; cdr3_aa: CASRRGNTEAFF; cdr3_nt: TGTGCCAGTAGGCGGGGGAACACTGAAGCTTTCTTT
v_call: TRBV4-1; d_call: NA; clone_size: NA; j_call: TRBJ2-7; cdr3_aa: CASSQAYERKPHEQYF; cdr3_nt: TGCGCCAGCAGCCAAGCGTACGAGCGGAAGCCGCACGAGCAGTACTTC
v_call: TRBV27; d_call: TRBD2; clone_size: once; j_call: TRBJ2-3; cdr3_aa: CASSSGTSGRVYTQYF; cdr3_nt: TGTGCCAGCAGTTCCGGGACTAGCGGGAGGGTTTATACGCAGTATTTT
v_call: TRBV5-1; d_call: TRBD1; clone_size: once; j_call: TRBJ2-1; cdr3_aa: CASSGDRGYIDEQFF; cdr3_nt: TGCGCCAGCAGCGGGGACAGGGGCTACATCGATGAGCAGTTCTTC
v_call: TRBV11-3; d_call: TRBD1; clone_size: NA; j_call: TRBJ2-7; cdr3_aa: CASSLPGQGVEQYF; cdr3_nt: TGTGCCAGCAGCTTACCGGGACAGGGGGTCGAGCAGTACTTC
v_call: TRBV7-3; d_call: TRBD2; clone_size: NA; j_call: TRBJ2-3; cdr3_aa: CASSFRLAGRTDTQYF; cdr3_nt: TGTGCCAGCAGCTTTAGACTAGCGGGGCGCACAGATACGCAGTATTTT
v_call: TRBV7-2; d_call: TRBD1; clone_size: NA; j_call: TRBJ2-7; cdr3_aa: CASSLWDSSEQYF; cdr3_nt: TGTGCCAGCAGCTTATGGGACAGTAGCGAGCAGTACTTC
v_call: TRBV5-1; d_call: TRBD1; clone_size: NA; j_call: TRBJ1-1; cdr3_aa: CASRPTGEVTEAFF; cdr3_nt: TGCGCCAGCAGACCAACAGGGGAGGTCACTGAAGCTTTCTTT
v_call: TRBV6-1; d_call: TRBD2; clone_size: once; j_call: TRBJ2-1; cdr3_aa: CASTKTSGAYNEQFF; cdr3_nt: TGTGCCAGCACCAAAACTAGCGGGGCCTACAATGAGCAGTTCTTC
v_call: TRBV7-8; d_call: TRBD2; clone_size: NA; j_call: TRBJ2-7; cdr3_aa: CASSLGLARYEQYF; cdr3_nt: TGTGCCAGCAGCTTAGGACTAGCGCGCTACGAGCAGTACTTC
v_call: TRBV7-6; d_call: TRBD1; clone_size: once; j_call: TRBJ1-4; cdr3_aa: CASSLETGVYEKLFF; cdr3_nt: TGTGCCAGCAGCTTAGAAACAGGGGTGTATGAAAAACTGTTTTTT
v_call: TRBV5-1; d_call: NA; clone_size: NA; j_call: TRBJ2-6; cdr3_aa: CASSFQGPSNVLTF; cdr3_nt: TGCGCCAGCAGCTTCCAGGGTCCCTCCAACGTCCTGACTTTC
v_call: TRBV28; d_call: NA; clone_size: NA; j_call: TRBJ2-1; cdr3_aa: CASRPGRKSYNEQFF; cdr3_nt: TGTGCCAGCAGACCAGGAAGAAAGTCCTACAATGAGCAGTTCTTC
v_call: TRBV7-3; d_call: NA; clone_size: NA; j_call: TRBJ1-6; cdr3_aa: CASSLNRGKNSPLHF; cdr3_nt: TGTGCCAGCAGCTTAAATCGGGGGAAGAATTCACCCCTCCACTTT
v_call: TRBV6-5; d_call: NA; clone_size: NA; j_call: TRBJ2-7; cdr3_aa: CASSGNYIHEQYF; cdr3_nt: TGTGCCAGCAGTGGAAACTACATCCACGAGCAGTACTTC
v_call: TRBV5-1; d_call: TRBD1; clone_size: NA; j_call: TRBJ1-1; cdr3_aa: CASLPSTGGDTEAFF; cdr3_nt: TGCGCCAGCCTTCCTTCGACAGGGGGGGACACTGAAGCTTTCTTT
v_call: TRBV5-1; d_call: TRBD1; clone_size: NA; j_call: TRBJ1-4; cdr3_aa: CASSSAGTGIGNEKLFF; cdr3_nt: TGCGCCAGCAGCTCGGCCGGGACAGGGATTGGTAATGAAAAACTGTTTTTT
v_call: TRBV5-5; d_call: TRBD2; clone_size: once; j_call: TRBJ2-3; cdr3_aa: CASSSGYTDTQYF; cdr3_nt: TGTGCCAGCTCTAGCGGATACACAGATACGCAGTATTTT
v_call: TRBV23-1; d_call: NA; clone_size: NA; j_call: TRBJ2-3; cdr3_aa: CASTPEGKQDTQYF; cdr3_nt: TGCGCCAGCACCCCAGAGGGAAAGCAAGATACGCAGTATTTT